This TCR beta chain was identified during a study of human T cells and chemical hapten exposure. The CDR3 length is 16 residues. Germline trimming cut 3 bases from V and 12 bases from J; bases unmatched to any gene: 10. Germline loops: CDR1 LGHDT, CDR2 YNNKEL (reference sequence). As concerns this clonotype: Its antigen is as yet unknown.

Time point denoted: patch test 3, about 24 weeks after DPC sensitization. Treatment defined: therapeutic diphenylcyclopropenone sensitization with weekly scalp DPC. Total RNA was isolated from whole blood that had not been fractionated. TCRdb analysed the RACE reads with MiXCR anew, one entry per CDR3 protein. The table includes just under 40,000 distinct CDR3 sequences, about 12% detected once. Study-level findings and limits: Among expanded TCRs, significantly more large CDR3 similarity clusters formed than among controls. With DPC sensitization, TCRs exceeding 1 in 1000 frequency showed no change.

The clonotype originates from a woman aged 40 to 50 with alopecia areata. Some clones in this sample may be carry-over from other donors' samples. Specimen: whole blood, collected in connection with sensitization to the hapten diphenylcyclopropenone (DPC). The chain is built from TRBV3-1 and TRBJ2-1; 14 bases fit TRBD2. DNA for the CDR3: TGTGCCAGCAGCCAGGCGACGGGACTAGCGGGAGTAGGGCAGTTCTTC. Its translation is CASSQATGLAGVGQFF.